This is a list of T cell receptor beta chains from one sample in a study of multiple sclerosis patients with progressive multifocal leukoencephalopathy. Libraries were prepared by immunoSEQ multiplex PCR; TCRdb keeps only in-frame clonotypes and omits some of them. The sample lists over 20,000 clones; 80% to 95% were seen once. The specimen comprised PBMCs, sampled from a patient treated with natalizumab. Source of these receptors: a man aged 25-45 years with multiple sclerosis. CDR3s include the opening cysteine and the closing phenylalanine or tryptophan. D genes are given only for firm matches. A row's size may be missing; if present it is once, few, many or a size class.

clone size,J gene,D gene,V gene,CDR3 protein,CDR3 DNA
NA,TRBJ2-1,TRBD2,TRBV5-1,CASSSSLAGGMAYNEQFF,TGCGCCAGCAGCTCTAGTCTAGCGGGAGGAATGGCCTACAATGAGCAGTTCTTC
NA,TRBJ2-5,NA,TRBV29-1,CSVEDLVLYETQYF,TGCAGCGTTGAAGATCTGGTTTTGTATGAGACCCAGTACTTC
NA,TRBJ2-3,TRBD1,TRBV9,CASSTGQATDTQYF,TGTGCCAGCAGCACGGGACAGGCCACAGATACGCAGTATTTT
once,TRBJ2-7,NA,TRBV6-6,CASSYSRSLYEQYF,TGTGCCAGCAGTTACTCCCGGTCCCTCTACGAGCAGTACTTC
NA,TRBJ1-5,NA,TRBV7-2,CASSWMGVNQPQHF,TGTGCCAGCAGCTGGATGGGGGTTAATCAGCCCCAGCATTTT
NA,TRBJ1-2,NA,TRBV27,CASSLRGGDGYTF,TGTGCCAGCAGTTTAAGAGGGGGAGATGGCTACACCTTC
few,TRBJ1-1,NA,TRBV5-6,CASSEEETEAFF,TGTGCCAGCAGTGAAGAGGAGACTGAAGCTTTCTTT
NA,TRBJ1-5,NA,TRBV11-2,CASSLEVGQPQHF,TGTGCCAGCAGCTTAGAAGTTGGTCAGCCCCAGCATTTT
once,TRBJ2-3,TRBD2,TRBV30,CARSSGRASTDTQYF,TGTGCCCGATCTAGCGGGAGGGCTAGCACAGATACGCAGTATTTT
NA,TRBJ2-7,NA,TRBV29-1,CSVDGEREQYF,TGCAGCGTTGACGGAGAGAGGGAGCAGTACTTC
NA,TRBJ2-3,NA,TRBV13,CASRIEGRWHTQYF,TGTGCCAGCAGAATAGAGGGTCGATGGCATACGCAGTATTTT
NA,TRBJ1-2,TRBD1,TRBV30,CAWSRDRGVGYTF,TGTGCCTGGAGCCGGGACAGGGGGGTCGGCTACACCTTC
NA,TRBJ2-3,TRBD1,TRBV9,CASSTRGGQGTDTQYF,TGTGCCAGCAGCACCCGGGGGGGACAGGGGACAGATACGCAGTATTTT
NA,TRBJ2-7,TRBD2,TRBV30,CAWTPGTSGIYEQYF,TGTGCCTGGACGCCCGGGACTAGCGGGATCTACGAGCAGTACTTC
NA,TRBJ1-1,NA,TRBV5-1,CASSPQEHTEAFF,TGCGCCAGCAGCCCGCAGGAGCACACTGAAGCTTTCTTT
NA,TRBJ1-5,NA,TRBV5-1,CASSPDSSNQPQHF,TGCGCCAGCAGCCCGGACAGCTCCAATCAGCCCCAGCATTTT
NA,TRBJ1-2,NA,TRBV25-1,CASSQGGKYGYTF,TGTGCCAGCAGTCAAGGGGGGAAATATGGCTACACCTTC
NA,TRBJ1-4,NA,TRBV14,CASSQDESVPEKLFF,TGTGCCAGCAGCCAAGATGAGTCAGTTCCCGAAAAACTGTTTTTT